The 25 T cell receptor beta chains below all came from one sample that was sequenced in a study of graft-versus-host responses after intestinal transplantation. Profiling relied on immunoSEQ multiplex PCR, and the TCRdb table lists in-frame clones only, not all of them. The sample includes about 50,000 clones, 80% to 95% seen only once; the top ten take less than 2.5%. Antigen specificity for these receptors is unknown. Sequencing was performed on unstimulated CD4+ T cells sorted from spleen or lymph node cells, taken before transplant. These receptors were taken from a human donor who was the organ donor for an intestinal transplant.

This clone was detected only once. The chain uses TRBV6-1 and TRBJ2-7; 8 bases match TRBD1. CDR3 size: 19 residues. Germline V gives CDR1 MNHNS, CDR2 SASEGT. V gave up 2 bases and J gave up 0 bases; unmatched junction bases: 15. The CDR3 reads CASSERPTHRDRSSYEQYF. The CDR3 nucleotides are TGTGCCAGCAGTGAAAGACCCACCCACCGGGACAGGTCCTCCTACGAGCAGTACTTC.

This chain's CDR3 is CASSAGHGRTSGSTDTQYF. CDR3 nucleotides: TGTGCCAGCAGCGCAGGTCACGGAAGGACTAGCGGGAGCACAGATACGCAGTATTTT. This chain connects TRBV9 to TRBJ2-3; 11 nucleotides agree with TRBD2. V dropped 3 bases and J dropped 0; count of bases not matched to a gene: 12. The germline CDR1 and CDR2 sequences are SGDLS and YYNGEE. This CDR3 has 19 amino acids.

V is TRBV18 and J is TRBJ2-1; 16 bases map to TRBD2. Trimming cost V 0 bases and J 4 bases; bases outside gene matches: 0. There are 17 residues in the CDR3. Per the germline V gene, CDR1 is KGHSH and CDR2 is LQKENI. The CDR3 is CASSPPGLAGGYNEQFF. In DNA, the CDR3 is TGTGCCAGCTCACCACCGGGACTAGCGGGAGGGTACAATGAGCAGTTCTTC.

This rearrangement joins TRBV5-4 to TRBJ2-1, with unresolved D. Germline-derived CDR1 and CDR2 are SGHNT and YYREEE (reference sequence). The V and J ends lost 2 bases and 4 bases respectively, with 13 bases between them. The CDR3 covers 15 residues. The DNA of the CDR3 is TGTGCCAGCAGCTTAAGGCAGGCCCCTTACAATGAGCAGTTCTTC. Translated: CASSLRQAPYNEQFF.

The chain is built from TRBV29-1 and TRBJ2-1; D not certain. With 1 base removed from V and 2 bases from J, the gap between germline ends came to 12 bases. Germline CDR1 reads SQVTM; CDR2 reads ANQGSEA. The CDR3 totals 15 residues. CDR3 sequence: CSVEGAAFTYNEQFF. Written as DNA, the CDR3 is TGCAGCGTTGAAGGGGCGGCTTTTACCTACAATGAGCAGTTCTTC.

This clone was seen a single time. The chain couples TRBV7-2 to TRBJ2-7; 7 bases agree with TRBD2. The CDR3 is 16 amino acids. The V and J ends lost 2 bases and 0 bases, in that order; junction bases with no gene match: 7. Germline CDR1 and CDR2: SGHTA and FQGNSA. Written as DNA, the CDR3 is TGTGCCAGCAGCTTATTGCCTAGCGGAGACTCCTACGAGCAGTACTTC. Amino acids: CASSLLPSGDSYEQYF.

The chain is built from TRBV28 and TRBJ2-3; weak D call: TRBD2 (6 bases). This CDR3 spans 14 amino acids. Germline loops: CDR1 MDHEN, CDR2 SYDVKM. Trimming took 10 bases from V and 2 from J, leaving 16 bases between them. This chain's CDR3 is CATVADLFTDTQYF. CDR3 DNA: TGTGCCACCGTAGCGGATCTATTCACAGATACGCAGTATTTT.

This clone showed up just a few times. The CDR3 protein is CASSGNNEQFF. CDR3 DNA: TGTGCCAGTAGCGGGAACAATGAGCAGTTCTTC. This chain uses TRBV6-6 with TRBJ2-1, with 8 nucleotides matching TRBD2. The CDR3 is 11 amino acids. J lost 5 bases, V lost 9 bases, and 0 bases had no gene match. The germline CDR1 and CDR2 sequences are MNHNY and SVGAGI (reference sequence).

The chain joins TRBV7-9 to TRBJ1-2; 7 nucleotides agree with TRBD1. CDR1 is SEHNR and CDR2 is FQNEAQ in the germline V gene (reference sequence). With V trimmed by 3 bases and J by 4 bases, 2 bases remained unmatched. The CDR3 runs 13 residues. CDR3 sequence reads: CASSFPGGYGYTF. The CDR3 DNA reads TGTGCCAGCAGCTTCCCAGGGGGCTATGGCTACACCTTC.

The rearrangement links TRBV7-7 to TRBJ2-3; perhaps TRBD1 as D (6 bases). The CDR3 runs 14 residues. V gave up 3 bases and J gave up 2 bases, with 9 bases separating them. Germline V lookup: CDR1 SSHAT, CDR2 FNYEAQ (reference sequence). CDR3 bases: TGTGCCAGCAGCTTGACAGGCGTCACAGATACGCAGTATTTT. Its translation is CASSLTGVTDTQYF. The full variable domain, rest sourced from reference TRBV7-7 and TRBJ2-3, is GAGVSQSPRYKVTKRGQDVTLRCDPISSHATLYWYQQALGQGPEFLTYFNYEAQPDKSGLPSDRFSAERPEGSISTLTIQRTEQRDSAMYRCASSLTGVTDTQYFGPGTRLTVL.

CDR3: CASSFRGRTDTQYF. The CDR3 bases are TGTGCCAGCAGTTTTCGAGGGCGGACAGATACGCAGTATTTT. The rearrangement joins TRBV28 to TRBJ2-3; possible D gene TRBD2, 5 bases. Germline assignment: CDR1 MDHEN and CDR2 SYDVKM. CDR3 length equals 14 residues. V gave up 3 bases and J gave up 3 bases, with 10 bases separating them.

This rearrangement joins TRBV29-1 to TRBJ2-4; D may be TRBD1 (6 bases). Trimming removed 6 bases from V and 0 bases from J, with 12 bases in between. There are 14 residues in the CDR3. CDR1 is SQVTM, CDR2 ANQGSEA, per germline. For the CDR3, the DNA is TGCAGCGTGCTCCGAGGGGGAGCCAAAAACATTCAGTACTTC. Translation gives CSVLRGGAKNIQYF.

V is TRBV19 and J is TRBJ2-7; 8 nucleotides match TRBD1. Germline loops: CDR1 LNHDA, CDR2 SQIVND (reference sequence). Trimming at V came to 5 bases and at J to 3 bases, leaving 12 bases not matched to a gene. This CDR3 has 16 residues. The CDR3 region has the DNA TGTGCCAGTAGTCCCTCTCTCCCGGACAGGGACTACGAGCAGTACTTC. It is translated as CASSPSLPDRDYEQYF.

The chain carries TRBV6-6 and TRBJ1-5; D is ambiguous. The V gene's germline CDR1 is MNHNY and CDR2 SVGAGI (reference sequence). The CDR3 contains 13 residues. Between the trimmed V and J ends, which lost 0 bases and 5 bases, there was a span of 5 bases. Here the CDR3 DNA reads TGTGCCAGCAGTTACTCGAGGTATCAGCCCCAGCATTTT. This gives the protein CASSYSRYQPQHF.

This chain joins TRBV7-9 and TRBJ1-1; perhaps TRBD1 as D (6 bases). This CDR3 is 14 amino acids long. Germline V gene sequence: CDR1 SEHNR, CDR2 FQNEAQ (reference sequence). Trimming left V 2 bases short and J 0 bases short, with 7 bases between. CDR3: CASSLQGLNTEAFF. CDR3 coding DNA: TGTGCCAGCAGCTTACAGGGGTTGAACACTGAAGCTTTCTTT.

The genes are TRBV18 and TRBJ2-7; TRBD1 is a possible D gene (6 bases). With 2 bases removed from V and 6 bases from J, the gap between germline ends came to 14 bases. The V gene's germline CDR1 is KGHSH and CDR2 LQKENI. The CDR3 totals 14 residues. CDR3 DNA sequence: TGTGCCAGCTCACCAGATGCAGGGGTCACCGAGCAGTACTTC. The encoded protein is CASSPDAGVTEQYF.

The CDR3 loop reads CAISGGQVEQPQHF. The DNA for the CDR3 is TGTGCCATCAGTGGGGGACAGGTTGAACAGCCCCAGCATTTT. V and J are TRBV10-3 and TRBJ1-5; 8 bases agree with TRBD1. J was trimmed by 7 bases and V by 4 bases; bases with no gene match: 6. This CDR3 has 14 amino acids. Germline CDR1 ENHRY, CDR2 SYGVKD.

The CDR3 nucleotides read TGTGCCAGCAGCCGACTCGGGAAAGAGCAGTACTTC. Residues: CASSRLGKEQYF. This chain uses TRBV21-1 with TRBJ2-7; the table's TRBD2 call for D was not verified on the DNA. TRBV21-1 is a known pseudogene. This CDR3 is built from 12 residues.

The CDR3 here is CATSRAGSTDTQYF. CDR3 in DNA: TGTGCCACCAGCAGAGCTGGTAGCACAGATACGCAGTATTTT. The chain is built from TRBV15 and TRBJ2-3, with D hard to call. This CDR3 has 14 residues. The germline V gene has CDR1 LNHNV and CDR2 YYDKDF (reference sequence). V was pared by 1 base and J by 0 bases, with 5 bases between.

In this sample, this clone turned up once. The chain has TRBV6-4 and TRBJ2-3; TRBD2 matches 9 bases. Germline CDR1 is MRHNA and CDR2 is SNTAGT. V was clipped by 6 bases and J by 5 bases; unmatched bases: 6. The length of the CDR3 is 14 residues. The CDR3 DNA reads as TGTGCCAGCAGCGTTAGCGGGAGTGGAGATACGCAGTATTTT. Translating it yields CASSVSGSGDTQYF.

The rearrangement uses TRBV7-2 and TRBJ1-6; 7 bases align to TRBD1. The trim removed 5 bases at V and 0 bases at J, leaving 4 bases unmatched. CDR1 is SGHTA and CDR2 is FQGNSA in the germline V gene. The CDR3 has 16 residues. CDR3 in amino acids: CASSTQGSSYNSPLHF. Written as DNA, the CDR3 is TGTGCCAGCAGCACACAGGGGAGCTCCTATAATTCACCCCTCCACTTT.

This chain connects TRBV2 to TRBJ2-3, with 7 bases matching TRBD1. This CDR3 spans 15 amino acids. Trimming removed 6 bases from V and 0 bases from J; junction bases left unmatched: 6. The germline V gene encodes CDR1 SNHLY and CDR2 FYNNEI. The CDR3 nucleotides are TGTGCCAGCAGAGCCGGGACAGTTAGCACAGATACGCAGTATTTT. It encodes CASRAGTVSTDTQYF.

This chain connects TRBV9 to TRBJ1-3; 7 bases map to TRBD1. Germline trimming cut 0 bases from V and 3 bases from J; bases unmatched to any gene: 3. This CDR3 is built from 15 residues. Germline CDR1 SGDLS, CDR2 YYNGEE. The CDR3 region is CASSVDRGRGNTIYF. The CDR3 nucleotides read TGTGCCAGCAGCGTAGACAGGGGCCGTGGAAACACCATATATTTT.

This CDR3 reads CATSRDSGGQWKLFF. The CDR3 DNA reads TGTGCCACCAGCAGAGATAGCGGGGGGCAGTGGAAACTGTTTTTT. The chain couples TRBV15 to TRBJ1-4; a weak D match, TRBD1 (6 bases). With 0 bases removed from V and 11 bases from J, the gap between germline ends came to 16 bases. The CDR3 consists of 15 residues. Looked up from germline, CDR1 is LNHNV and CDR2 is YYDKDF (reference sequence).

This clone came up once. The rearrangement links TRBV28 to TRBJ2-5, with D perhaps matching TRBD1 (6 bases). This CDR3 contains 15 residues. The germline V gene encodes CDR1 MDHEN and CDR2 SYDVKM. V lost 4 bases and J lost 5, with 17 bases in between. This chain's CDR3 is CASSSNRVFEETQYF. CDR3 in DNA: TGTGCCAGCAGTTCCAACAGGGTGTTCGAGGAGACCCAGTACTTC.